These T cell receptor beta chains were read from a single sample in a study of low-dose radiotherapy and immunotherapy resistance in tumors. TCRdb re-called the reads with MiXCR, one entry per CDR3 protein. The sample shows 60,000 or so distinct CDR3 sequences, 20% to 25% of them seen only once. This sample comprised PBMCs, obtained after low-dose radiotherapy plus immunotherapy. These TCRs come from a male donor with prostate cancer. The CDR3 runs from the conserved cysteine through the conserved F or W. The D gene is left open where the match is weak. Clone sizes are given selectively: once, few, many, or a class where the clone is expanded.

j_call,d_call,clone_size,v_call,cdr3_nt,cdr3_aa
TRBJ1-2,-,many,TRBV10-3,TGTGCCATCAGTGACAAGGGATTTAATGGCTACACCTTC,CAISDKGFNGYTF
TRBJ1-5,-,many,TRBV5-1,TGCGCCAGCAGCTTCAGGGGCGGCAATCAGCCCCAGCATTTT,CASSFRGGNQPQHF
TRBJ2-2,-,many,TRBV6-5,TGTGCCAGCAGTTTAGTTTTAAACATCGGGGAGCTGTTTTTT,CASSLVLNIGELFF
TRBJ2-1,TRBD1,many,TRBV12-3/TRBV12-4,TGTGCCAGCAGTTTGTTGGGACAGTTTTACAATGAGCAGTTCTTC,CASSLLGQFYNEQFF
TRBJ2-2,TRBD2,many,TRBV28,TGTGCCAGCATTACTAGCGGGGGGGCCGGGGAGCTGTTTTTT,CASITSGGAGELFF
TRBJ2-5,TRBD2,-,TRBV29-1,TGCAGCGTGGGACTAGCGGGGGGGCAAGAGACCCAGTACTTC,CSVGLAGGQETQYF
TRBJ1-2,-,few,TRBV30,TGTGCCTGGAGTGTACTAGGAGGGTATGGCTACACCTTC,CAWSVLGGYGYTF
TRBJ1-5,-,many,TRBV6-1,TGTGCCACCAGGGAGGTACACAATCAGCCCCAGCATTTT,CATREVHNQPQHF
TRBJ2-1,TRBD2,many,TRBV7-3,TGTGCCAGCAGCGCACCGGGACTAGCGGGAGTGCCCTACAATGAGCAGTTCTTC,CASSAPGLAGVPYNEQFF
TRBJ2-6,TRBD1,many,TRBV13,TGCGCCAGCAGCTCAGGACAGGGGCCCTCTGGGGCCAACGTCCTGACTTTC,CASSSGQGPSGANVLTF
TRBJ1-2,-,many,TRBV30,TGTGCCTGGAGTCGGGACTTTCTGGCCCAATCTAACTATGGCTACACCTTC,CAWSRDFLAQSNYGYTF
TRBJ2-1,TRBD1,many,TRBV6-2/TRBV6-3,TGTGCCAGCAGATCCGGGACAGGGGACCCCACCTACAATGAGCAGTTCTTC,CASRSGTGDPTYNEQFF
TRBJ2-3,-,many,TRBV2,TGTGCCAGCAGTGAATTGGGAGTAGTAGATACGCAGTATTTT,CASSELGVVDTQYF
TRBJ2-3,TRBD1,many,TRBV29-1,TGCAGCGTTGGACAGGGGAACACAGATACGCAGTATTTT,CSVGQGNTDTQYF
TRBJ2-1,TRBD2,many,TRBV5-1,TGCGCCAGCAGCTTGCTAGGCGGGGAGGGGAATGAGCAGTTCTTC,CASSLLGGEGNEQFF
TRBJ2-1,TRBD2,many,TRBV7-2,TGTGCCAGCAGCTTAGCGTCTAGCGGGGCCTACAATGAGCAGTTCTTC,CASSLASSGAYNEQFF
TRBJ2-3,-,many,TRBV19,TGTGCCAGTAGTACCGCAGGGGGGCCGGTAGATACGCAGTATTTT,CASSTAGGPVDTQYF
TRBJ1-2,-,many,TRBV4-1,TGCGCCAGCAGCCAAGACCGGGGGGCGCGTGGCTACACCTTC,CASSQDRGARGYTF
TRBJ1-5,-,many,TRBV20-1,TGCAGTGCTGAAGAGAGGGTTAGCAATCAGCCCCAGCATTTT,CSAEERVSNQPQHF
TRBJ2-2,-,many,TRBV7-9,TGTGCCAGCAGCGCCTCAGTTCGGGCAGGGCACACCGGGGAGCTGTTTTTT,CASSASVRAGHTGELFF
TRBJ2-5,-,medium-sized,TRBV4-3,TGCGCCAGCAGCTCCGTTGTCGGGGAGACCCAGTACTTC,CASSSVVGETQYF
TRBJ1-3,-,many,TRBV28,TGTGCCAGCAGTTTGAGTGGTGGAAACACCATATATTTT,CASSLSGGNTIYF
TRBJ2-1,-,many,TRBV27,TGTGCCAGCAGTCCCAGGGGGGTACTTATTAATGAGCAGTTCTTC,CASSPRGVLINEQFF
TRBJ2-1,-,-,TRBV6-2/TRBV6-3,TGTGCCAGCAGATGGGGCTCCTACAATGAGCAGTTCTTC,CASRWGSYNEQFF
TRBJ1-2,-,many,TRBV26,TGTGCCAGCAGGTACGACAGGGGCGCGCGTAACTATGGCTACACCTTC,CASRYDRGARNYGYTF
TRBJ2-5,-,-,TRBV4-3,TGCGCCAGCAGCCAAGATTGGGAGACCCAGTACTTC,CASSQDWETQYF
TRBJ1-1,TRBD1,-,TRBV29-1,TGCAGCGCAGGGACAGCGGGCACTGAAGCTTTCTTT,CSAGTAGTEAFF
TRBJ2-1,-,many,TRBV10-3,TGTGCCATCAGTGTAACCGAGGGCTATGAGCAGTTCTTC,CAISVTEGYEQFF
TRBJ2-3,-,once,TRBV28,TGTGCCAGCAGTTGGGGGGACGACACAGATACGCAGTATTTT,CASSWGDDTDTQYF
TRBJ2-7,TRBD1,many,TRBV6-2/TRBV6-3,TGTGCCAGCATCGAGGCCCGGACAGGGAGGCATGAGCAGTACTTC,CASIEARTGRHEQYF
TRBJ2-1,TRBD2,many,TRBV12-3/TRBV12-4,TGTGCCAGCAATCTAGCGGGACCCTACAATGAGCAGTTCTTC,CASNLAGPYNEQFF
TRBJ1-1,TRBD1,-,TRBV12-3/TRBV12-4,TGTGCCAGCAGAGAGACAGGGAGATATACTGAAGCTTTCTTT,CASRETGRYTEAFF
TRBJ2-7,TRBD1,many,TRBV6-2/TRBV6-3,TGTGCCAGCAGTTACACAGGGGTTTCCTACGAGCAGTACTTC,CASSYTGVSYEQYF
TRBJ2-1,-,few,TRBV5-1,TGCGCCAGCAGCTTGAGATTTGCTGCCTACAATGAGCAGTTCTTC,CASSLRFAAYNEQFF
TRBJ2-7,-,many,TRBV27,TGTGCCAGCAGTTTCGGAGTACTTGGCGGCGAGCAGTACTTC,CASSFGVLGGEQYF
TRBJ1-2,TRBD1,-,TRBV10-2,TGCGCCAGCACAGGGACAGCTGGAAACTATGGCTACACCTTC,CASTGTAGNYGYTF
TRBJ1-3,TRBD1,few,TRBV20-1,TGCAGTGCTAGAGATGCTAGGACAGGGACTGGAAACACCATATATTTT,CSARDARTGTGNTIYF
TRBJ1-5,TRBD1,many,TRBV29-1,TGCAGCGTGACAAAGGGACAGGGGAGCAATCAGCCCCAGCATTTT,CSVTKGQGSNQPQHF
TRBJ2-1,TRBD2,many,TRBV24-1,TGTGCCACCAGTAAACCGGGACTAGCGGGCAATGAGCAGTTCTTC,CATSKPGLAGNEQFF
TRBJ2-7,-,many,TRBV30,TGTGCCTGGAGTCCAGGACAGGGCGGGAGCGAGCAGTACTTC,CAWSPGQGGSEQYF
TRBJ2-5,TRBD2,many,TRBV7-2,TGTGCCAGCAGCTTCATAGCGGGGGGGCCAGAGACCCAGTACTTC,CASSFIAGGPETQYF
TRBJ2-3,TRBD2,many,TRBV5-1,TGCGCCAGCAGCTTGGCTAATAGCGGGAGTGCAGATACGCAGTATTTT,CASSLANSGSADTQYF
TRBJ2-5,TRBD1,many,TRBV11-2,TGTGCCAGCAGCTTAGAGACAGGGGGTTTGGCGACCCAGTACTTC,CASSLETGGLATQYF
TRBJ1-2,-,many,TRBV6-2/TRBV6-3,TGTGCCAGCAGTTTGATAGGAAGCGGCTACACCTTC,CASSLIGSGYTF
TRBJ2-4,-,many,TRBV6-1,TGTGCCAGCAGTGAACCAAGGCGGGCCCAGTACTTC,CASSEPRRAQYF
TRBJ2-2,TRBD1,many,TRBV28,TGTGCCAGCACCTTCGATCCGGGGACAGTCGGGTCCGGGGAGCTGTTTTTT,CASTFDPGTVGSGELFF
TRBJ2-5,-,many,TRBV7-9,TGTGCCACCTATTCGTGGGACGGGGGTATACAAGAGACCCAGTACTTC,CATYSWDGGIQETQYF
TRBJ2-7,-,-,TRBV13,TGTGCCAGCAGTTACCCCGCCGGAGGGCTCTGGCAGTACTTC,CASSYPAGGLWQYF
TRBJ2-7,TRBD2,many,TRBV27,TGTGCCAGCAGTTTAGTGGCTAGCGGGGGATCCTACGAGCAGTACTTC,CASSLVASGGSYEQYF
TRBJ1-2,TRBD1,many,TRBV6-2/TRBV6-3,TGTGCCAGCAGTTACAGAAGGGACAGCGGGTATGGCTACACCTTC,CASSYRRDSGYGYTF
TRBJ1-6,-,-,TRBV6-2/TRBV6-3,TGTGCCAGCAGTTACTCGACGGGTTCGCGGGAATCACCCCTCCACTTT,CASSYSTGSRESPLHF
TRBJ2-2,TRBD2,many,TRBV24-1,TGTGCCACCAGTGATCTGCTAGCGGGGGAGAACACCGGGGAGCTGTTTTTT,CATSDLLAGENTGELFF
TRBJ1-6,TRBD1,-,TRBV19,TGTGCCAGCGGCGACAGGGAGATAGGTTCACCCCTCCACTTT,CASGDREIGSPLHF
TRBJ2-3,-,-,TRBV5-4,TGTGCCAGCAGCCGGGATACTAGCCTCGCAGATACGCAGTATTTT,CASSRDTSLADTQYF
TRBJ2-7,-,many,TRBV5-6,TGTGCCAGCAGCTTCCCTGGCTCCTACGAGCAGTACTTC,CASSFPGSYEQYF
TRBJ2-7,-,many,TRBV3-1,TGTGCCAGCAGCCCTCGGGACGCCGGGTACGAGCAGTACTTC,CASSPRDAGYEQYF
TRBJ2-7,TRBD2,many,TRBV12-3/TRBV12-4,TGTGCCAGCAGCTCGCTAGCGGGGGCCTACCCGAACGAGCAGTACTTC,CASSSLAGAYPNEQYF